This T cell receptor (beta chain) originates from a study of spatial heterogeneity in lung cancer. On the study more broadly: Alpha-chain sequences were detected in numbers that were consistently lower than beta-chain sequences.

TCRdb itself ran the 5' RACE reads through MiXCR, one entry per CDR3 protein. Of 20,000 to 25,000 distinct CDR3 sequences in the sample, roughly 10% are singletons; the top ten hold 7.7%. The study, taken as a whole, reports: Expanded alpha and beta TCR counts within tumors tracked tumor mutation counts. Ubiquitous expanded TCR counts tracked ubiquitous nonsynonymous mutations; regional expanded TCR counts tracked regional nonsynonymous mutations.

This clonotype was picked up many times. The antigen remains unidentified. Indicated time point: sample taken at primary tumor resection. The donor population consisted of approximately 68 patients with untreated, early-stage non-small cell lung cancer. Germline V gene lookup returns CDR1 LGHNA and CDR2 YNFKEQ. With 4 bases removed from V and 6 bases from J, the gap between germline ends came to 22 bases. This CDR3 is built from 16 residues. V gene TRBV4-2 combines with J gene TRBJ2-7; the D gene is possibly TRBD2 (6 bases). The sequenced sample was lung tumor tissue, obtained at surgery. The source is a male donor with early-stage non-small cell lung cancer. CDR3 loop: CASSRQSVGTGGEQYF. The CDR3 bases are TGTGCCAGCAGCCGCCAGTCAGTCGGGACTGGGGGCGAGCAGTACTTC.